These 9 T cell receptor beta chains were sequenced from one sample in a study of cytomegalovirus exposure and HLA in healthy donors. Vbeta (60) and Jbeta (13) primers were used in the PCR. The repertoire was sequenced with immunoSEQ multiplex PCR; TCRdb's copy has only in-frame clones and lacks some. The repertoire has 100,000 to 150,000 clones, roughly 79% of them found once; the top ten carry approximately 1.7%. Source material: PBMCs. These receptors all come from a woman aged 50 to 60 in good health and CMV-seronegative.

The chain links TRBV7-9 to TRBJ2-7, with TRBD1 matching 7 bases. Losses at the gene ends were 6 bases for V and 3 bases for J; bases not matched to a gene: 5. The germline CDR1 and CDR2 sequences are SEHNR and FQNEAQ (reference sequence). This CDR3 region has 13 residues. The CDR3 DNA follows: TGTGCCAGCAGATCAGGACAGGTCTACGAGCAGTACTTC. Amino acids: CASRSGQVYEQYF.

The rearrangement joins TRBV19 to TRBJ2-1; 10 bases fit TRBD2. The J segment lost 5 bases and the V segment lost 7 bases, leaving 11 bases of the junction unmatched. The CDR3 length is 16 residues. CDR1 LNHDA and CDR2 SQIVND come from the germline V gene (reference sequence). CDR3 sequence reads: CASTPTGLASHNEQFF. The CDR3 region has the DNA TGTGCCAGTACTCCCACGGGACTAGCGTCACACAATGAGCAGTTCTTC.

On this clone: The same CDR3 can be traced to other DNA sequences in this sample. The CDR3 nucleotides read TGTGCCAGCAGTGAGGACAGGGGGCGCAATCAGCCCCAGCATTTT. Translated: CASSEDRGRNQPQHF. The gene calls are TRBV2 and TRBJ1-5; TRBD1 matches at 11 bases. CDR3 length: 15 amino acids. In germline, CDR1 is SNHLY, CDR2 FYNNEI. Germline trimming cut 3 bases from V and 2 bases from J; bases unmatched to any gene: 0.

The CDR3 region has the DNA TGTGCCAGCAGCTCAAATAGCGGTTTGGGTTACGAGCAGTACTTC. Protein product: CASSSNSGLGYEQYF. This chain joins TRBV7-6 and TRBJ2-7; a weak D match, TRBD2 (6 bases). Looked up from germline, CDR1 is SGHVS and CDR2 is FNYEAQ. This CDR3 contains 15 residues. V lost 4 bases and J 4 bases, leaving 17 bases between the germline ends.

The chain carries TRBV7-2 and TRBJ1-1, with D unresolved. Deletions cut 1 base from V and 4 bases from J, with 19 bases between. Per germline, CDR1 SGHTA and CDR2 FQGNSA. The CDR3 is made up of 17 amino acids. The CDR3 loop is CASSLDELRGSGTEAFF. The CDR3 coding sequence is TGTGCCAGCAGCTTAGATGAGCTCCGGGGTAGTGGCACTGAAGCTTTCTTT.

This rearrangement joins TRBV4-1 to TRBJ2-2, with TRBD2 identical over 7 bases. CDR1 MGHRA and CDR2 YSYEKL come from the germline V gene. J was trimmed by 5 bases and V by 2 bases; bases with no gene match: 14. This CDR3 has 18 amino acids. CDR3 sequence reads: CASSQLLGVREWTGELFF. CDR3 DNA sequence: TGCGCCAGCAGCCAACTCCTTGGGGTGCGGGAGTGGACCGGGGAGCTGTTTTTT.

The chain has TRBV15 and TRBJ2-7; tentative D call: TRBD1 (6 bases). The CDR3 consists of 18 residues. CDR1 is LNHNV and CDR2 is YYDKDF in the germline V gene (reference sequence). Between the trimmed V and J ends, which lost 4 bases and 0 bases, there was a span of 22 bases. CDR3: CATSTLLSPGTSSYEQYF. CDR3 sequence (DNA): TGTGCCACCAGCACCCTCCTTTCCCCGGGGACAAGCTCCTACGAGCAGTACTTC.

The V gene is TRBV19, the J gene TRBJ1-4, with TRBD1 as a possible D gene (6 bases). Germline loops: CDR1 LNHDA, CDR2 SQIVND (reference sequence). V lost 2 bases, J lost 4 bases, and 11 bases lay in between. The CDR3 is 15 amino acids. The CDR3 here is CASSIRHRDNEKLFF. Here the CDR3 DNA reads TGTGCCAGTAGTATACGGCACAGGGATAATGAAAAACTGTTTTTT.

The J gene is TRBJ2-6, the V gene TRBV19; weak D call: TRBD2 (5 bases). Per the germline V gene, CDR1 is LNHDA and CDR2 is SQIVND (reference sequence). This CDR3 is built from 16 residues. With 5 bases removed from V and 0 bases from J, the gap between germline ends came to 11 bases. CDR3 loop: CASSPRGFSGANVLTF. The CDR3 DNA follows: TGTGCCAGTAGTCCCCGAGGGTTCTCTGGGGCCAACGTCCTGACTTTC.